The 19 T cell receptor beta chains reported below all come from one sample, sequenced in a study of PD-1 blockade in classical Hodgkin lymphoma. Only in-frame clones appear in the TCRdb table, and some are missing; sequencing was by immunoSEQ multiplex PCR. The table includes approximately 28,000 clones, 70% to 80% detected once. Time point: cycle 4 day 1 (C4D1), after less than 7 weeks of nivolumab. Exposure to brentuximab vedotin varied, and each patient had relapsed following autologous stem cell transplantation. Thawed PBMCs were the source of CD4+ T cells, purified by magnetic negative selection. The material sequenced was CD4+ T cells from blood, taken before the fourth cycle of nivolumab. These receptor sequences come from a human donor with classical Hodgkin lymphoma.

This chain links TRBV10-3 with TRBJ1-4; D is perhaps TRBD1 (6 bases). CDR3 size: 17 residues. In germline, CDR1 is ENHRY, CDR2 SYGVKD. Trimming shortened V by 2 bases and J by 7 bases, and 20 bases separated the two germline ends. CDR3 sequence reads: CAISEGNAGALSEKLFF. Written as DNA, the CDR3 is TGTGCCATCAGTGAGGGGAATGCGGGGGCCCTGAGTGAAAAACTGTTTTTT.

The chain carries TRBV4-2 and TRBJ2-7; 13 bases align to TRBD2. Trimming took 4 bases from V and 6 from J; bases not matched to a gene: 3. The CDR3 consists of 14 residues. Germline CDR1 is LGHNA and CDR2 is YNFKEQ. CDR3 DNA: TGTGCCAGCAGCCTAGGACTAGCGGGAGCCGAGCAGTACTTC. Translation gives CASSLGLAGAEQYF.

The chain carries TRBV20-1 and TRBJ1-2, with D unclear. The CDR3 consists of 11 residues. The germline V gene encodes CDR1 DFQATT and CDR2 SNEGSKA (reference sequence). V was trimmed by 3 bases and J by 4 bases, leaving 6 bases between them. CDR3 protein: CSARVRYGYTF. CDR3 nucleotides: TGCAGTGCTAGGGTTCGCTATGGCTACACCTTC.

J is TRBJ2-1 and V is TRBV7-2; a weak D match, TRBD2 (6 bases). Trimming removed 3 bases from V and 1 base from J, with 10 bases in between. This CDR3 spans 15 amino acids. CDR1 is SGHTA, CDR2 FQGNSA, per germline. CDR3 amino acids: CASSLTGSSYNEQFF. For the CDR3, the DNA is TGTGCCAGCAGCTTGACCGGGAGTTCCTACAATGAGCAGTTCTTC.

This sequence joins TRBV5-6 and TRBJ1-4; D is uncertain. CDR1 and CDR2 from the germline V gene are SGHDT and YYEEEE. This CDR3 has 12 amino acids. The ends were cut back, 5 bases at V and 10 bases at J, with 12 bases in the middle. The CDR3 DNA sequence: TGTGCCAGCAGTACGCCCCCGGGAAAACTGTTTTTT. Translation: CASSTPPGKLFF. The whole variable domain, filled in from reference TRBV5-6 and TRBJ1-4, reads DAGVTQSPTHLIKTRGQQVTLRCSPKSGHDTVSWYQQALGQGPQFIFQYYEEEERQRGNFPDRFSGHQFPNYSSELNVNALLLGDSALYLCASSTPPGKLFFGSGTQLSVL.

In its sample, this clone was seen a few times. J is TRBJ1-5 and V is TRBV21-1; the table's D call, TRBD1, was not checked against the DNA. TRBV21-1 is a known pseudogene. The CDR3 has 15 amino acids. CDR3 in amino acids: CASSPGTGRDQPQHF. DNA of the CDR3: TGTGCCAGCAGCCCCGGGACAGGGAGGGATCAGCCCCAGCATTTT.

This clone was seen only a few times. The rearrangement uses TRBV7-2 and TRBJ2-4; D possibly corresponds to TRBD2 (7 bases). Trimming removed 1 base at V and 14 bases at J, with 21 bases between. The CDR3 totals 15 residues. Looked up from germline, CDR1 is SGHTA and CDR2 is FQGNSA. The DNA of the CDR3 is TGTGCCAGCAGCTTAGGGCGTCGTATGGGGGGGCAGGAGTACTTC. Its translation is CASSLGRRMGGQEYF. The full variable domain, rest sourced from reference TRBV7-2 and TRBJ2-4, is GAGVSQSPSNKVTEKGKDVELRCDPISGHTALYWYRQSLGQGLEFLIYFQGNSAPDKSGLPSDRFSAERTGGSVSTLTIQRTQQEDSAVYLCASSLGRRMGGQEYFGAGTRLSVL.

This chain links TRBV5-4 with TRBJ2-3, with D possibly TRBD1 on 6 matching bases. Trimming stripped 0 bases from V and 6 bases from J, with 14 bases between. Germline-derived CDR1 and CDR2 are SGHNT and YYREEE (reference sequence). The CDR3 runs 15 residues. The chain's CDR3 is CASSLETGWRDTQYF. The CDR3 nucleotides read TGTGCCAGCAGCTTGGAAACAGGGTGGAGGGATACGCAGTATTTT.

The chain employs TRBV29-1 and TRBJ1-5, with TRBD1 identical over 7 bases. The germline gives CDR1 SQVTM, CDR2 ANQGSEA. The CDR3 runs 13 residues. With V trimmed by 6 bases and J by 6 bases, 8 bases remained unmatched. The CDR3 here is CSVLTGAGQPQHF. CDR3 coding DNA: TGCAGCGTCCTTACAGGGGCGGGTCAGCCCCAGCATTTT.

This chain connects TRBV7-9 to TRBJ2-5; 7 positions match TRBD2. The V and J ends lost 2 bases and 6 bases, in that order; junction bases with no gene match: 12. The germline V gene has CDR1 SEHNR and CDR2 FQNEAQ (reference sequence). The CDR3 covers 16 residues. CDR3 protein: CASSLMGGGPAKTQYF. Written as DNA, the CDR3 is TGTGCCAGCAGCTTAATGGGGGGAGGGCCGGCTAAGACCCAGTACTTC.

The V and J genes are TRBV19 and TRBJ1-2; D is undetermined. CDR3 size: 12 residues. Germline CDR1 LNHDA, CDR2 SQIVND (reference sequence). Trimming shortened V by 7 bases and J by 9 bases, and 15 bases separated the two germline ends. The CDR3 nucleotides are TGTGCCAGTACCCAGACGGGGTTGAGCTACACCTTC. Its protein product is CASTQTGLSYTF.

V usage is TRBV19 and J usage is TRBJ1-5, with D possibly TRBD1 on 6 matching bases. Trimming took off 3 bases at V and 7 bases at J, with 22 bases between the two ends. Germline V lookup: CDR1 LNHDA, CDR2 SQIVND (reference sequence). The CDR3 covers 17 residues. CDR3 loop: CASSIIFTEGVRQPQHF. In nucleotides, the CDR3 is TGTGCCAGTAGTATTATTTTTACGGAGGGGGTCCGACAGCCCCAGCATTTT. Full variable domain (rest looked up from reference TRBV19 and TRBJ1-5): DGGITQSPKYLFRKEGQNVTLSCEQNLNHDAMYWYRQDPGQGLRLIYYSQIVNDFQKGDIAEGYSVSREKKESFPLTVTSAQKNPTAFYLCASSIIFTEGVRQPQHFGDGTRLSIL.

V is TRBV7-2 and J is TRBJ2-5, with 9 bases aligning to TRBD2. This CDR3 region has 15 residues. Trimming at V came to 2 bases and at J to 2 bases, leaving 3 bases not matched to a gene. CDR1 is SGHTA, CDR2 FQGNSA, per germline. CDR3 DNA: TGTGCCAGCAGCTTAAGCGGGGGGAGACAAGAGACCCAGTACTTC. It translates to CASSLSGGRQETQYF. Combining the CDR3 with reference TRBV7-2 and TRBJ2-5 gives the whole variable domain GAGVSQSPSNKVTEKGKDVELRCDPISGHTALYWYRQSLGQGLEFLIYFQGNSAPDKSGLPSDRFSAERTGGSVSTLTIQRTQQEDSAVYLCASSLSGGRQETQYFGPGTRLLVL.

This clone was observed a few times. V is TRBV19 and J is TRBJ1-2; maybe TRBD1 (5 bases). The V gene's germline CDR1 is LNHDA and CDR2 SQIVND (reference sequence). Trimming removed 4 bases at V and 3 bases at J, with 9 bases between. The CDR3 is made up of 13 amino acids. CDR3 in amino acids: CASSRGVDYGYTF. The CDR3 DNA is TGTGCCAGTAGTAGAGGGGTGGACTATGGCTACACCTTC.

The DNA for the CDR3 is TGTGCCAGCAGTTACTCAGGGACCTTACCGACCCAGTACTTC. Translated, it gives CASSYSGTLPTQYF. The rearrangement joins TRBV6-5 to TRBJ2-5; D is perhaps TRBD1 or TRBD2 (5 bases each). Germline CDR1 is MNHEY and CDR2 is SVGAGI. V was cut by 0 bases and J by 7 bases, with 12 bases left in between. The length of the CDR3 is 14 residues.

A few counts support this clone. The V call is TRBV6-5, the J call TRBJ2-7; D might be TRBD1 (6 bases). The CDR3 has 13 residues. Germline V CDR1 and CDR2: MNHEY, SVGAGI. Trimming left V 8 bases short and J 5 bases short, with 16 bases between. The CDR3 coding sequence is TGTGCCAGCCGAGGGGCAGGGGTCAACGAGCAGTACTTC. Its translation is CASRGAGVNEQYF.

The chain joins TRBV5-8 to TRBJ1-5, with TRBD1 matching 10 bases. Germline loops: CDR1 SGHTS, CDR2 YDEGEE. The trim removed 4 bases at V and 6 bases at J, leaving 1 base unmatched. The CDR3 totals 13 residues. This chain's CDR3 is CASSRTGGQPQHF. The DNA of the CDR3 is TGTGCCAGCAGCCGGACAGGGGGTCAGCCCCAGCATTTT.

This chain uses TRBV6-5 with TRBJ2-7, with 7 bases that match TRBD1. V trimming: 6 bases; J trimming: 0 bases; junction bases outside the gene matches: 5. CDR1 and CDR2 from the germline V gene are MNHEY and SVGAGI. This CDR3 is 14 amino acids long. CDR3 amino acids: CASRGWDSSYEQYF. The DNA of the CDR3 is TGTGCCAGCAGAGGCTGGGACAGCTCCTACGAGCAGTACTTC.

This rearrangement joins TRBV27 to TRBJ1-4; D is ambiguous. V was trimmed by 2 bases and J by 7 bases, leaving 11 bases between them. The CDR3 covers 14 residues. In germline, CDR1 is MNHEY, CDR2 SMNVEV (reference sequence). CDR3 region: CASSLNRLIEKLFF. The CDR3 DNA reads as TGTGCCAGCAGTTTAAACAGATTGATTGAAAAACTGTTTTTT. The whole variable domain, remainder taken from reference TRBV27 and TRBJ1-4, is EAQVTQNPRYLITVTGKKLTVTCSQNMNHEYMSWYRQDPGLGLRQIYYSMNVEVTDKGDVPEGYKVSRKEKRNFPLILESPSPNQTSLYFCASSLNRLIEKLFFGSGTQLSVL.